This TCR beta chain appears in the sequencing data of a study of blood T cell repertoires in COVID-19. Original analysis: From reference gene primer amplification, estimates of nucleated cell counts were derived. The table came from immunoSEQ multiplex PCR; TCRdb's copy has only in-frame clones and leaves some out. The D gene and trimming were derived from the DNA, and the V and J assignments and clone size from that table. The data contain under 200,000 clones, 70% to 90% of them seen just once; the ten biggest clones take up around 5%. This receptor was identified in a woman of 80 years or more with acute or convalescent COVID-19. The sequencing input was peripheral blood.

DNA for the CDR3: TGTGCCAGCAGTCGCGACAGATATAATTCACCCCTCCACTTT. Its protein is CASSRDRYNSPLHF. V usage is TRBV6-2 or TRBV6-3 and J usage is TRBJ1-6, with D tentatively TRBD1 (5 bases). This CDR3 is built from 14 residues. Germline V gives CDR1 MNHEY, CDR2 SVGEGT. Trimming pared 5 bases from V and 4 bases from J, leaving 9 bases between.